This entry is about one TCR beta chain. Which antigen it targets is not known. Base quality data are lacking; no much larger clone is found one base away. CDR1 GTSNPN and CDR2 SVGIG were looked up in the germline V gene (reference sequence). V is shortened by 4 bases, J by 3 bases, and the region joining them spans 12 bases. The CDR3 spans 13 residues, from the cysteine through the phenylalanine. The entry retains the CDR3 DNA only, 39 bases that are in frame from base 1. This record comes from a study of blood T cell repertoires in COVID-19 (dated by TCRdb to 2019 to 2021). Background on the whole study: Samples from collaborators originated in the United States, Italy and Spain and spanned both the acute and convalescent phases of COVID-19. The material from the prospective study consisted of cDNA or gDNA derived from T cells, B-cell-depleted T cells, or PBMCs. Subjects who had been exposed to COVID-19, were actively infected with it, or had recovered from it provided the deeply sampled blood TCRbeta repertoires that made up the dataset. A de-identified subject ID, COVID-19 status, age in years and sex were almost always included in the sample metadata. The samples were drawn from two sources: the first 160 participants of the ongoing ImmuneRACE study, and 1,000 to 1,500 subjects contributed by 6 global collaborators. HLA class I and class II types, where available, came from metadata supplied by the sample provider rather than from assay-based typing. A freely available public database, intended as a resource for researchers studying the immune response to SARS-CoV-2, is where the repertoires were released. Points the paper makes about the study in general: The amount of clinical and demographic metadata varied by source and participant and was provided uncurated.

The collaborating institutions used their own protocols to collect whole blood in K2EDTA tubes. For TCRbeta analysis, collaborators shipped samples as frozen whole blood, isolated PBMCs, or DNA extracted from either of those sample types. The immunoSEQ Assay, a bias-controlled multiplex PCR, was used to amplify TCRbeta CDR3 regions from genomic DNA. In the source study's methods: Within the assay, amplification of reference gene primers was used to estimate how many nucleated cells each sample contained. To quantify the absolute abundance of each unique TCRbeta CDR3 rearrangement, sequence reads were collapsed and filtered. For each sample, productive Simpson clonality was calculated by taking the square root of Simpson's diversity index across productive rearrangements. TCRdb carries this immuneACCESS record with in-frame sequences only. Its versions omit some clonotypes, under half of them owing to an unresolved V gene in the studies checked, with the rest unexplained. Clonal size and the V and J genes are those of that table, whereas D and trimming came from the DNA. The sample records hundreds of thousands of clones, about nine tenths of which are singletons. The ten biggest clones cover less than 2.5% of the sample.

The chain is assembled from TRBV30 and TRBJ1-2, with TRBD1 as a weak D call on 5 bases. Sequencing was performed on peripheral blood. This TCR came from a man between 18 and 35 years old with active or convalescent COVID-19. The CDR3 region has the sequence CAWKLTDDYGYTF. At the DNA level, the sequence is TGTGCCTGGAAATTGACAGACGACTATGGCTACACCTTC.